What follows are 32 T cell receptor beta chains derived from one specimen sequenced in a study of T-cell memory formation after mild COVID-19. TCRdb called the 5' RACE reads again in MiXCR, with one record for every CDR3 protein. Here the sample spans 450,000 to 650,000 distinct CDR3 sequences, roughly 22% being singletons. What was sequenced was PBMCs or a T cell subset sorted from them (not recorded which). These receptors were collected from an adult woman who had mild COVID-19 (a few samples of this study predate the infection). Cell type and time point are not known.

This clonotype has a handful of counts. The J gene is TRBJ2-3, the V gene TRBV5-1, with 11 bases aligning to TRBD2. With V trimmed by 1 base and J by 6 bases, 4 bases remained unmatched. The CDR3 consists of 15 residues. Germline CDR1 and CDR2: SGHRS and YFSETQ. The CDR3 DNA sequence: TGCGCCAGCAGCTTGATAACTAGCGGGAGTGATACGCAGTATTTT. Translation: CASSLITSGSDTQYF.

The V call is TRBV20-1, the J call TRBJ2-7; either TRBD1 or TRBD2 may fit D (5 bases each). Trimming left V 1 base short and J 2 bases short, with 6 bases between. Looked up from germline, CDR1 is DFQATT and CDR2 is SNEGSKA (reference sequence). This CDR3 is built from 12 residues. DNA for the CDR3: TGCAGTGCTAGAGTGGGACCCTACGAGCAGTACTTC. This encodes CSARVGPYEQYF.

The chain employs TRBV12-5 and TRBJ1-5; 10 bases are shared with TRBD1. Germline V gene sequence: CDR1 LGHNT, CDR2 FRNRAP. V dropped 7 bases and J dropped 9; count of bases not matched to a gene: 9. The CDR3 length is 14 residues. The CDR3, as DNA: TGTGCTAGTGACCTCGACAGGGGGCTCCGGCCCCAGCATTTT. Its protein is CASDLDRGLRPQHF.

This rearrangement joins TRBV20-1 to TRBJ2-1; TRBD2 agrees at 9 bases. CDR1 DFQATT and CDR2 SNEGSKA come from the germline V gene (reference sequence). The CDR3 is 19 residues long. V lost 5 bases and J lost 8; bases outside the gene matches: 25. The CDR3 sequence: CSALAGDFIAGSSKDEQFF. Written as DNA, the CDR3 is TGCAGTGCTTTAGCGGGGGATTTTATAGCGGGGTCGAGCAAAGATGAGCAGTTCTTC.

V gene TRBV12-3 or TRBV12-4 combines with J gene TRBJ1-2, with D maybe TRBD1 (5 bases). CDR3 length: 12 residues. V shed 3 bases and J shed 9 bases, with 11 bases lying between them. CDR3: CASSLVGASYTF. CDR3 bases: TGTGCCAGCAGTTTGGTAGGGGCTAGCTACACCTTC.

This clonotype was detected only a few times. The V gene is TRBV7-9, the J gene TRBJ2-2; no firm D call. The CDR3 covers 13 residues. V was pared by 4 bases and J by 6 bases, with 9 bases between. Looked up from germline, CDR1 is SEHNR and CDR2 is FQNEAQ (reference sequence). The CDR3 sequence: CASSSPPAGELFF. CDR3 in DNA: TGTGCCAGCAGCTCGCCCCCCGCCGGGGAGCTGTTTTTT.

This clonotype has at least ten counts. This chain links TRBV5-1 with TRBJ2-6, with D perhaps matching TRBD1 (6 bases). CDR1 SGHRS and CDR2 YFSETQ come from the germline V gene. Trimming pared 5 bases from V and 2 bases from J, leaving 20 bases between. This CDR3 spans 18 amino acids. This CDR3 is CASRDSARPKTGANVLTF. Here the CDR3 DNA reads TGCGCCAGCAGGGACAGCGCCAGACCTAAAACTGGGGCCAACGTCCTGACTTTC.

This chain joins TRBV7-2 and TRBJ2-1; possible D gene TRBD2, 7 bases. CDR3 length: 14 amino acids. Germline CDR1 and CDR2: SGHTA and FQGNSA. V lost 4 bases to trimming and J lost 10 bases, with 17 bases between them. The CDR3 region is CASSWGGSLGEQFF. DNA for the CDR3: TGTGCCAGCAGCTGGGGGGGCTCCTTGGGGGAGCAGTTCTTC.

Written as DNA, the CDR3 is TGTGCCAGCAGTGGACTAGCGGGCAGCTCCTACAATGAGCAGTACTTC. Amino acid sequence: CASSGLAGSSYNEQYF. This chain joins TRBV12-3 or TRBV12-4 and TRBJ2-5; 11 bases map to TRBD2. The trim removed 5 bases at V and 11 bases at J, leaving 16 bases unmatched. This CDR3 region has 16 residues.

This sequence joins TRBV4-1 and TRBJ1-1; D might be TRBD1 (5 bases). The ends were cut back, 4 bases at V and 1 base at J, with 13 bases in the middle. Germline values: CDR1 MGHRA, CDR2 YSYEKL. The CDR3 has 15 residues. The DNA for the CDR3 is TGCGCCAGCAGCCGCAATACAGGTTCGAACACTGAAGCTTTCTTT. This codes for CASSRNTGSNTEAFF.

This chain links TRBV5-1 with TRBJ2-7; D gene unclear. This CDR3 is built from 12 residues. Germline values: CDR1 SGHRS, CDR2 YFSETQ. Deletions cut 0 bases from V and 7 bases from J, with 8 bases between. The CDR3: CASSLDGHEQYF. In nucleotides, the CDR3 is TGCGCCAGCAGCTTGGACGGGCATGAGCAGTACTTC. Filled out from reference TRBV5-1 and TRBJ2-7, the complete variable domain reads KAGVTQTPRYLIKTRGQQVTLSCSPISGHRSVSWYQQTPGQGLQFLFEYFSETQRNKGNFPGRFSGRQFSNSRSEMNVSTLELGDSALYLCASSLDGHEQYFGPGTRLTVT.

This chain joins TRBV5-1 and TRBJ1-2; 12 bases match TRBD1. Losses at the gene ends were 3 bases for V and 7 bases for J; bases not matched to a gene: 7. The CDR3 contains 15 residues. Germline V gives CDR1 SGHRS, CDR2 YFSETQ. The CDR3 loop reads CASSSPGQGASGYTF. CDR3 bases: TGCGCCAGCAGCTCCCCGGGACAGGGGGCGTCTGGCTACACCTTC.

The chain has TRBV7-2 and TRBJ1-5; D is possibly TRBD1 (6 bases). V was pared by 8 bases and J by 5 bases, with 13 bases between. Germline lookup yields CDR1 SGHTA and CDR2 FQGNSA. The length of the CDR3 is 13 residues. The CDR3 DNA reads TGTGCCAGCGGGAACAGGGTAGATCAGCCCCAGCATTTT. This codes for CASGNRVDQPQHF.

The genes are TRBV5-8 and TRBJ2-1, with D possibly matching TRBD2 (6 bases). The CDR3 length is 17 residues. V lost 4 bases and J lost 1, with 18 bases in between. Germline V gene data show CDR1 as SGHTS and CDR2 as YDEGEE. Written as DNA, the CDR3 is TGTGCCAGCAGCGCGAATACCCTAGCGAGATCCTACAATGAGCAGTTCTTC. Translation gives CASSANTLARSYNEQFF. The whole variable domain, filled in from reference TRBV5-8 and TRBJ2-1, reads EAGVTQSPTHLIKTRGQQATLRCSPISGHTSVYWYQQALGLGLQFLLWYDEGEERNRGNFPPRFSGRQFPNYSSELNVNALELEDSALYLCASSANTLARSYNEQFFGPGTRLTVL.

This clonotype has only a few counts. This chain uses TRBV3-1 with TRBJ2-7; 9 bases map to TRBD1. Germline trimming cut 2 bases from V and 0 bases from J; bases unmatched to any gene: 8. CDR3 size: 17 residues. The germline CDR1 and CDR2 sequences are LGHDT and YNNKEL (reference sequence). The CDR3 reads CASSQLGTGRYSYEQYF. CDR3 bases: TGTGCCAGCAGCCAACTAGGGACAGGGCGCTACTCCTACGAGCAGTACTTC.

The genes are TRBV6-1 and TRBJ2-2, with D possibly TRBD2 on 5 matching bases. Between the trimmed V and J ends, which lost 0 bases and 1 base, there was a span of 9 bases. In germline, CDR1 is MNHNS, CDR2 SASEGT. CDR3 length equals 16 residues. Here the CDR3 DNA reads TGTGCCAGCAGTGAAGCTTCCGGGGTGAACACCGGGGAGCTGTTTTTT. It codes for CASSEASGVNTGELFF.

This chain uses TRBV6-5 with TRBJ2-7, with a possible D match to TRBD1 (6 bases). In germline, CDR1 is MNHEY, CDR2 SVGAGI. This CDR3 is 15 amino acids long. Trimming removed 6 bases from V and 5 bases from J, with 20 bases in between. CDR3 loop: CASSSGTLIRHEQYF. CDR3 nucleotide sequence: TGTGCCAGCAGCTCCGGGACACTCATACGACACGAGCAGTACTTC.

This clonotype has more than one count but fewer than ten. The CDR3: CASSEGTGWTSGRFGELFF. The CDR3 DNA follows: TGTGCCAGCAGTGAAGGGACAGGGTGGACTAGCGGGAGGTTCGGGGAGCTGTTTTTT. The V and J genes are TRBV25-1 and TRBJ2-2; TRBD2 matches 14 bases. This CDR3 spans 19 amino acids. The ends lost 2 bases at V and 7 bases at J; junction bases unmatched: 12. Germline CDR1 MGHDK, CDR2 SYGVNS.

This chain joins TRBV30 and TRBJ2-7, with TRBD1 matching 7 bases. Trimming cost V 5 bases and J 4 bases; bases outside gene matches: 11. Germline assignment: CDR1 GTSNPN and CDR2 SVGIG (reference sequence). CDR3 length: 14 amino acids. Here the CDR3 DNA reads TGTGCCTGGGGGACAGCCGGTCGGGCTTACGAGCAGTACTTC. Translation: CAWGTAGRAYEQYF.

This clonotype occurred a few times. V and J are TRBV12-3 or TRBV12-4 and TRBJ1-2; D not resolved. This CDR3 contains 13 residues. DNA for the CDR3: TGTGCTAGCGGGGAGGGAGTTCTGTACGGCTACACCTTC. Its protein is CASGEGVLYGYTF.

This clonotype was seen only a few times. V usage is TRBV12-3 or TRBV12-4 and J usage is TRBJ2-1; 10 bases agree with TRBD2. The CDR3 consists of 21 residues. V dropped 5 bases and J dropped 0; count of bases not matched to a gene: 19. The CDR3 region is CASSPPRRRAGGQGSYNEQFF. CDR3 DNA: TGTGCCAGCAGTCCCCCCAGGAGGAGAGCGGGAGGGCAGGGCTCCTACAATGAGCAGTTCTTC.

The rearrangement uses TRBV7-2 and TRBJ2-1; no firm D call. This CDR3 has 13 residues. CDR1 is SGHTA and CDR2 is FQGNSA in the germline V gene. Trimming pared 2 bases from V and 4 bases from J, leaving 6 bases between. The CDR3, as DNA: TGTGCCAGCAGCTTATGGTCTTACAATGAGCAGTTCTTC. It is translated as CASSLWSYNEQFF.

This clonotype was observed a handful of times. The CDR3 region is CATSAVSYGTQYF. The CDR3 DNA sequence: TGTGCCACCAGTGCCGTTAGTTATGGGACCCAGTACTTC. J is TRBJ2-5 and V is TRBV24-1; D call uncertain. V shed 5 bases and J shed 7 bases, with 13 bases lying between them. The CDR3 runs to 13 residues. Germline V gene sequence: CDR1 KGHDR, CDR2 SFDVKD.

The chain carries TRBV6-6 and TRBJ1-4; a possible D gene is TRBD1 (5 bases). Germline V gene lookup returns CDR1 MNHNY and CDR2 SVGAGI (reference sequence). This CDR3 is 16 amino acids long. The V end was cut by 5 bases, the J end by 1 base, with 14 bases between. CDR3 sequence (DNA): TGTGCCAGCAGTCACTTTTGGGACGGAACTAATGAAAAACTGTTTTTT. It codes for CASSHFWDGTNEKLFF.

This clonotype was counted only a few times. The chain recombines TRBV12-3 or TRBV12-4 with TRBJ1-5; D perhaps matches TRBD1 (6 bases). The CDR3 totals 14 residues. V lost 3 bases and J 4 bases, leaving 10 bases between the germline ends. CDR3 bases: TGTGCCAGCAGTTTCGGGGGGGCAAATCAGCCCCAGCATTTT. It translates to CASSFGGANQPQHF.

This clonotype was recorded a few times. The V gene is TRBV20-1, the J gene TRBJ1-2; 9 positions agree with TRBD1. V lost 0 bases and J lost 7; bases outside the gene matches: 9. CDR1 is DFQATT and CDR2 is SNEGSKA in the germline V gene (reference sequence). The CDR3 is made up of 15 amino acids. CDR3 coding DNA: TGCAGTGCTAGAGATCAAGAAACAGGGGGCTCTGGCTACACCTTC. This sequence encodes CSARDQETGGSGYTF.

This chain links TRBV5-4 with TRBJ2-2; D may correspond to TRBD1 or TRBD2 (7 bases each). CDR3 length equals 14 residues. The germline V and J ends were trimmed by 4 bases and 5 bases, with 12 bases remaining between them. Germline lookup yields CDR1 SGHNT and CDR2 YYREEE (reference sequence). The CDR3 sequence: CASSLADRTGELFF. CDR3 in DNA: TGTGCCAGCAGCCTAGCGGACAGGACCGGGGAGCTGTTTTTT.

The V call is TRBV20-1, the J call TRBJ2-1, with D possibly TRBD1 on 5 matching bases. The CDR3 consists of 13 residues. Trimming shortened V by 0 bases and J by 7 bases, and 10 bases separated the two germline ends. The V gene's germline CDR1 is DFQATT and CDR2 SNEGSKA (reference sequence). DNA for the CDR3: TGCAGTGCTAGAGATCCCAGGGCAAATGAGCAGTTCTTC. It codes for CSARDPRANEQFF.

V and J are TRBV29-1 and TRBJ2-5; D is possibly TRBD2 (6 bases). The CDR3 sequence is 11 residues long. Looked up from germline, CDR1 is SQVTM and CDR2 is ANQGSEA. V gave up 3 bases and J gave up 10 bases, with 12 bases separating them. CDR3 protein: CSVDLAGFQYF. The CDR3 coding sequence is TGCAGCGTTGACCTGGCGGGGTTCCAGTACTTC.

The rearrangement links TRBV5-1 to TRBJ1-2; D may be TRBD1 (5 bases). V was clipped by 4 bases and J by 4 bases, with 17 bases between them. Germline CDR1 SGHRS, CDR2 YFSETQ. CDR3 length equals 15 residues. DNA for the CDR3: TGCGCCAGCAGCGGGCTCGGGACGGGCATCTATGGCTACACCTTC. Protein product: CASSGLGTGIYGYTF.

The genes are TRBV27 and TRBJ2-3; D not certain. V lost 4 bases to trimming and J lost 2 bases, with 10 bases between them. Germline lookup yields CDR1 MNHEY and CDR2 SMNVEV (reference sequence). The CDR3 is made up of 14 amino acids. Here the CDR3 DNA reads TGTGCCAGCAGTTCTAACGCGGCCACAGATACGCAGTATTTT. This encodes CASSSNAATDTQYF.

The V gene is TRBV4-1, the J gene TRBJ1-2; D may be TRBD1 (6 bases). Deletions cut 0 bases from V and 4 bases from J, with 9 bases between. The CDR3 length is 14 residues. The germline V gene encodes CDR1 MGHRA and CDR2 YSYEKL. In nucleotides, the CDR3 is TGCGCCAGCAGCCAAGACCCGGGGGCCTATGGCTACACCTTC. Amino acids: CASSQDPGAYGYTF.